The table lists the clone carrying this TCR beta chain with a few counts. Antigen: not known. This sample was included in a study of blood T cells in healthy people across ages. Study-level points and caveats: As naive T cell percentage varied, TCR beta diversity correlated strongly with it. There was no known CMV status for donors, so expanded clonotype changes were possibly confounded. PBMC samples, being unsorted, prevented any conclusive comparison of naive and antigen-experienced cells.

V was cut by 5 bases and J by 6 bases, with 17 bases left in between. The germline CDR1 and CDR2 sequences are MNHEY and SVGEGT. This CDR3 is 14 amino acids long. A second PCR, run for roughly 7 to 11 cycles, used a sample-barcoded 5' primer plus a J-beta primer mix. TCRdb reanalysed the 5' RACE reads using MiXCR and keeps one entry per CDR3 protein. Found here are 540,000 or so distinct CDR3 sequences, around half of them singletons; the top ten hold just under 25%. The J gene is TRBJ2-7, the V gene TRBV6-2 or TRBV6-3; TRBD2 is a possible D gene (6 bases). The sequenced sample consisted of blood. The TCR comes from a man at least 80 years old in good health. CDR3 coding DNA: TGTGCCAGCAGTCCCCCGACCGGGAGTAGCGAGCAGTACTTC. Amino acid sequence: CASSPPTGSSEQYF.